Each of the 19 T cell receptor beta chains below was sequenced from the same sample in a study of human T cells and chemical hapten exposure. The time point: pre-sensitization, week 0. The treatment here: therapeutic diphenylcyclopropenone sensitization with weekly scalp DPC. MiXCR was run by TCRdb on the RACE reads, yielding one entry per CDR3 protein. The profile covers 250,000 or so distinct CDR3 sequences, with approximately 8.6% appearing a single time and about 2.1% taken by the ten largest. The material sequenced was whole blood, taken in connection with sensitization to the hapten diphenylcyclopropenone (DPC). These TCRs come from a woman aged 40 to 50 with alopecia areata. Some clones in this sample may be carry-over from other donors' samples.

This clonotype was observed a handful of times. The chain couples TRBV6-5 to TRBJ1-1; D call uncertain. V was trimmed by 7 bases and J by 1 base, leaving 16 bases between them. The CDR3 is 15 amino acids. In germline, CDR1 is MNHEY, CDR2 SVGAGI. The CDR3 sequence is CASTHRRTANTEAFF. The DNA for the CDR3 is TGTGCCAGCACCCACAGACGGACGGCGAACACTGAAGCTTTCTTT.

J is TRBJ2-7 and V is TRBV5-4; D is unresolved. The CDR3 covers 15 residues. The V gene's germline CDR1 is SGHNT and CDR2 YYREEE (reference sequence). Trimming stripped 0 bases from V and 1 base from J, with 11 bases between. The CDR3 region has the DNA TGTGCCAGCAGCTTGGCCGCGGAAGAGTCCTACGAGCAGTACTTC. This translates into CASSLAAEESYEQYF.

About this clonotype itself: A clone one base away is much larger, so this may be a read error. The rearrangement uses TRBV4-3 and TRBJ2-7; D is possibly TRBD1 (8 bases). The CDR3 is 13 amino acids. CDR1 and CDR2 from the germline V gene are LGHNA and YSLEER. CDR3 protein: CASNQNRGGEQYF. The DNA of the CDR3 is TGCGCCAGCAACCAAAACAGGGGGGGAGAGCAGTACTTC.

This clonotype was counted at least ten times. The chain combines TRBV7-8 with TRBJ2-1; a weak D match, TRBD2 (6 bases). Trimming cost V 1 base and J 3 bases, with 16 bases left between them. This CDR3 spans 17 amino acids. Germline values: CDR1 SGHVS, CDR2 FQNEAQ. CDR3 loop: CASSLVGGSRIYNEQFF. DNA for the CDR3: TGTGCCAGCAGCTTAGTCGGAGGGAGTCGGATCTACAATGAGCAGTTCTTC.

V usage is TRBV12-3 or TRBV12-4 and J usage is TRBJ2-2, with a tentative D call TRBD1 (6 bases). Trimming pared 3 bases from V and 4 bases from J, leaving 9 bases between. The CDR3 length is 14 residues. CDR3 bases: TGTGCCAGCAGTTTCCAGGGGCCCACCGGGGAGCTGTTTTTT. This translates into CASSFQGPTGELFF.

This chain joins TRBV6-5 and TRBJ2-7; D gene ambiguous. Germline loops: CDR1 MNHEY, CDR2 SVGAGI. CDR3 length: 15 amino acids. Trimming shortened V by 5 bases and J by 7 bases, and 21 bases separated the two germline ends. The CDR3 is CASSVAGPRSAEQYF. The DNA of the CDR3 is TGTGCCAGCAGTGTTGCCGGGCCGCGCTCCGCGGAGCAGTACTTC.

This clonotype was observed a handful of times. The chain has TRBV14 and TRBJ2-2; D is uncertain. CDR1 and CDR2 (germline): SGHDN, FVKESK. V lost 1 base and J lost 14, with 8 bases in between. CDR3 length equals 11 residues. This CDR3 is CASSQAAVLFF. In DNA, the CDR3 is TGTGCCAGCAGCCAAGCGGCCGTTCTGTTTTTT.

The chain couples TRBV16 to TRBJ1-2; perhaps TRBD1 as D (6 bases). This CDR3 is 14 amino acids long. V was cut by 5 bases and J by 5 bases, with 15 bases left in between. Germline CDR1 and CDR2: KGHSY and FQNENV. The CDR3 region is CASSWAGELYGYTF. The CDR3, as DNA: TGTGCCAGCAGCTGGGCAGGGGAATTGTATGGCTACACCTTC.

This clonotype was seen more than once but under ten times. V is TRBV24-1 and J is TRBJ1-5; D remains ambiguous. The CDR3 extends over 14 amino acids. V was pared by 0 bases and J by 3 bases, with 5 bases between. Germline V gives CDR1 KGHDR, CDR2 SFDVKD. The CDR3 DNA reads TGTGCCACCAGTGATTTGACAGTCAATCAGCCCCAGCATTTT. It translates to CATSDLTVNQPQHF.

This clonotype appeared many times. The J gene is TRBJ2-1, the V gene TRBV20-1, with 12 bases identical to TRBD2. The CDR3 spans 15 residues. Germline V lookup: CDR1 DFQATT, CDR2 SNEGSKA (reference sequence). V shed 0 bases and J 8 bases; nucleotides not matched to a gene: 5. CDR3 nucleotide sequence: TGCAGTGCTAGAGATCACGGACTAGCGGGATATGAGCAGTTCTTC. This gives the protein CSARDHGLAGYEQFF.

The CDR3 loop reads CASSVGNRYYEQYF. In nucleotides, the CDR3 is TGTGCCAGCAGCGTAGGTAACCGGTACTACGAGCAGTACTTC. The rearrangement joins TRBV9 to TRBJ2-7; D is unresolved. The V and J ends lost 0 bases and 3 bases respectively, with 10 bases between them. The germline V gene has CDR1 SGDLS and CDR2 YYNGEE. The CDR3 extends over 14 amino acids.

This clonotype was counted many times. The chain employs TRBV20-1 and TRBJ1-1, with D perhaps TRBD1 (5 bases). V was clipped by 3 bases and J by 1 base, with 9 bases between them. The germline V gene encodes CDR1 DFQATT and CDR2 SNEGSKA (reference sequence). CDR3 length: 13 amino acids. The CDR3 DNA sequence: TGCAGTGCTAGCTCCGGGGCGAACACTGAAGCTTTCTTT. This translates into CSASSGANTEAFF.

This clonotype has more than one count but fewer than ten. The V call is TRBV12-3 or TRBV12-4, the J call TRBJ2-5; 11 nucleotides match TRBD2. The CDR3 spans 16 residues. Trimming removed 5 bases from V and 5 bases from J; junction bases left unmatched: 10. CDR3 amino acids: CASSPGLTSGKETQYF. Written as DNA, the CDR3 is TGTGCCAGCAGTCCAGGTCTGACTAGCGGGAAGGAGACCCAGTACTTC.

This clonotype was picked up a small number of times. This chain uses TRBV15 with TRBJ2-3; D unclear. From germline, CDR1 is LNHNV and CDR2 YYDKDF (reference sequence). The CDR3 is 13 residues long. The V end was cut by 0 bases, the J end by 5 bases, with 6 bases between. The CDR3 sequence is CATSRDPGDTQYF. The CDR3 coding sequence is TGTGCCACCAGCAGAGATCCTGGAGATACGCAGTATTTT.

This clonotype was recorded a few times. The V and J genes are TRBV9 and TRBJ2-7; D perhaps matches TRBD1 (6 bases). The V gene lost 1 base and the J gene lost 5 bases, with 10 bases spanning the gap. The CDR3 is 13 residues long. Germline CDR1 reads SGDLS; CDR2 reads YYNGEE. The CDR3 DNA reads as TGTGCCAGCAGCGTATCACAGGGAAACGAGCAGTACTTC. Translating gives CASSVSQGNEQYF.

This clonotype has at least ten counts. The chain joins TRBV20-1 to TRBJ2-7; no reliable D call. The V end lost 1 base, the J end lost 0 bases, and 7 bases lay between the germline ends. There are 13 residues in the CDR3. Germline-derived CDR1 and CDR2 are DFQATT and SNEGSKA (reference sequence). The CDR3 region is CSARVPSSYEQYF. The DNA for the CDR3 is TGCAGTGCTAGAGTGCCCAGCTCCTACGAGCAGTACTTC.

V is TRBV7-9 and J is TRBJ1-1, with D possibly being TRBD1 (6 bases). Germline assignment: CDR1 SEHNR and CDR2 FQNEAQ (reference sequence). Between the trimmed V and J ends, which lost 7 bases and 3 bases, there was a span of 15 bases. The length of the CDR3 is 14 residues. The CDR3 sequence: CASTLGGSHTEAFF. CDR3 sequence (DNA): TGTGCCAGCACCCTAGGGGGGTCGCACACTGAAGCTTTCTTT.

This clonotype was seen at least ten times. The chain combines TRBV6-2 or TRBV6-3 with TRBJ2-1; the match to TRBD2 covers 7 bases. This CDR3 has 16 residues. Trimming at V came to 4 bases and at J to 9 bases, leaving 15 bases not matched to a gene. Per the germline V gene, CDR1 is MNHEY and CDR2 is SVGEGT. The CDR3 nucleotides are TGTGCCAGCAGTTCCGTCGGCGGGGGAGGGCATGGTGAGCAGTTCTTC. The encoded protein is CASSSVGGGGHGEQFF.

The sample holds a few counts of this clonotype. The chain uses TRBV12-3 or TRBV12-4 and TRBJ1-5, with TRBD1 matching 10 bases. V shed 3 bases and J 5 bases; nucleotides not matched to a gene: 7. The CDR3 is made up of 16 amino acids. In DNA form, the CDR3 reads TGTGCCAGCAGTTTGGACCGGGACAGGGGTTATCAGCCCCAGCATTTT. Protein sequence: CASSLDRDRGYQPQHF.